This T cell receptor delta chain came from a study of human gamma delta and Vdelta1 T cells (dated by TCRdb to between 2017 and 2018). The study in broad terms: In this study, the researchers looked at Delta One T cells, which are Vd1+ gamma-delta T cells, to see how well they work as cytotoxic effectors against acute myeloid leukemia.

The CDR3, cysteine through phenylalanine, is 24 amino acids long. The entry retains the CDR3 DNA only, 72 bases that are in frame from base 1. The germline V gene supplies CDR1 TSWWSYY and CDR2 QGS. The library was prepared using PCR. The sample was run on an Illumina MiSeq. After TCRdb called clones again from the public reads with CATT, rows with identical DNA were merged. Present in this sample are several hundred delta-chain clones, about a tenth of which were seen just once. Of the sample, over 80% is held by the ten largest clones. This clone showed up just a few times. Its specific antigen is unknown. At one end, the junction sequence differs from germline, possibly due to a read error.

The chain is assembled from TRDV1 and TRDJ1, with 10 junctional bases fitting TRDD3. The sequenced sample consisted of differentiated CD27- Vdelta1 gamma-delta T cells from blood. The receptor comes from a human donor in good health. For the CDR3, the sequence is CAPGELGSLPHWGIRLMYTDKPIF. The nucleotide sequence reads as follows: TGTGCTCCTGGGGAACTGGGATCCCTGCCGCACTGGGGGATCCGATTAATGTACACCGATAAACCCATCTTT.